These T cell receptor beta chains were read from a single sample in a study of blood T cell repertoires in COVID-19. TCRdb's copy holds only in-frame clones and misses some; the assay was immunoSEQ multiplex PCR. The sample lists about 74,000 clones, just under 85% seen once, with approximately 35% in the top ten. The sequenced sample was peripheral blood. The receptor source for this set is a man between 65 and 85 years old with acute or convalescent COVID-19. CDR3s include the opening cysteine and the closing phenylalanine or tryptophan. Fields, in order: V gene, D gene, J gene, clone size, CDR3 DNA, CDR3 protein. A D gene is named only where the DNA matches it firmly. Clone sizes are given selectively: once, few, many, or a class where the clone is expanded.

TRBV27	TRBD2	TRBJ2-1	NA	TGTGCCAGCAGTTTCCTGGGACTAGCGGGAGATAATGAGCAGTTCTTC	CASSFLGLAGDNEQFF
TRBV5-4	NA	TRBJ1-1	NA	TGTGCCAGCACCTTAAAGTCGGGCTCCGGGGGCACTGAAGCTTTCTTT	CASTLKSGSGGTEAFF
TRBV7-9	NA	TRBJ2-7	NA	TGTGCCAGCAGCTTGGGGCAGGGGAACCACGAGCAGTACTTC	CASSLGQGNHEQYF
TRBV25-1	TRBD1	TRBJ2-3	NA	TGTGCCAGCAGTGACGTAGACAGGGTAACGCAGTATTTT	CASSDVDRVTQYF
TRBV7-8	TRBD1	TRBJ1-1	few	TGTGCCAGCAGCTCACCACCGACAGGGAAGGACACTGAAGCTTTCTTT	CASSSPPTGKDTEAFF
TRBV10-3	NA	TRBJ2-5	NA	TGTGCCCTAGGTAGGGCAGGGCAAGAGACCCAGTACTTC	CALGRAGQETQYF
TRBV5-6	TRBD1	TRBJ2-7	NA	TGTGCCAGCAGCTTGTTAGTTAGGGACAGGACCTACGAGCAGTACTTC	CASSLLVRDRTYEQYF
TRBV2	NA	TRBJ2-2	NA	TGTGCCAGCAAATCGGCACAGTCGAACACCGGGGAGCTGTTTTTT	CASKSAQSNTGELFF
TRBV5-8	NA	TRBJ2-2	NA	TGTGCCAGCAGCTTGGTGGAGGGTTTCACCGGGGAGCTGTTTTTT	CASSLVEGFTGELFF
TRBV12-3/TRBV12-4	NA	TRBJ2-1	NA	TGTGCCAGCAGTAAGGACAGCTACAATGAGCAGTTCTTC	CASSKDSYNEQFF
TRBV2	TRBD1	TRBJ2-6	NA	TGTGCCAGCAGACAGGGGACTGGGGCCAACGTCCTGACTTTC	CASRQGTGANVLTF
TRBV3-1/TRBV3-2	NA	TRBJ2-1	NA	TGTGCCAGCAGCCAGGAACTAGACTACAATGAGCAGTTCTTC	CASSQELDYNEQFF
TRBV28	TRBD1	TRBJ1-1	NA	TGTGCCAGCAGCCCCAGGGGGGAGACTGAAGCTTTCTTT	CASSPRGETEAFF
TRBV9	NA	TRBJ2-7	NA	TGTGCCAGCAGCCCAGGGGGACTCCTCTCCTACGAGCAGTACTTC	CASSPGGLLSYEQYF
TRBV7-2	NA	TRBJ1-1	NA	TGTGCCAGCAGCCCCCCCCGGAACACTGAAGCTTTCTTT	CASSPPRNTEAFF
TRBV4-2	NA	TRBJ1-4	NA	TGTGCCAGCAGCCAAGTTAGGGGAGGAGAAAAACTGTTTTTT	CASSQVRGGEKLFF
TRBV9	NA	TRBJ1-2	NA	TGTGCCAGCAGCGTAGTTGCGGCCTCTGGGTATGGCTACACCTTC	CASSVVAASGYGYTF
TRBV19	NA	TRBJ1-2	NA	TGTGCCAGTAGTATAGGGCAGGGGACCTACTATGGCTACACCTTC	CASSIGQGTYYGYTF
TRBV12-3/TRBV12-4	NA	TRBJ1-2	NA	TGTGCCAGCAGTTCTCCGGCGGGGGGCTACACCTTC	CASSSPAGGYTF
TRBV6-5	TRBD1	TRBJ2-7	NA	TGTGCCAGCTACCGGGACAGGGCTTACGAGCAGTACTTC	CASYRDRAYEQYF